This entry lists 24 T cell receptor beta chains sequenced from one sample in a study of OX40 agonist ivuxolimab in advanced cancers. The method was immunoSEQ multiplex PCR; TCRdb's version includes in-frame clones alone and lacks a portion of them. The sample holds tens of thousands of clones, approximately 90% seen once. The sample consisted of CD4+ or CD8+ T cells sorted from blood, taken in a trial of the OX40 agonist ivuxolimab. Receptors originate from an adult with an advanced solid tumor such as melanoma, head and neck, liver or kidney cancer.

This clone was counted once. V gene TRBV6-5 combines with J gene TRBJ2-5, with D maybe TRBD1 (6 bases). Trimming took 6 bases from V and 3 from J, leaving 8 bases between them. This CDR3 is 12 amino acids long. The germline gives CDR1 MNHEY, CDR2 SVGAGI. The CDR3 DNA is TGTGCCAGCAGGGACAGAAAAGAGACCCAGTACTTC. Amino acid sequence: CASRDRKETQYF.

The sample holds one count of this clone. J is TRBJ2-7 and V is TRBV30; TRBD1 agrees at 7 bases. Trimming removed 1 base from V and 5 bases from J; junction bases left unmatched: 2. The CDR3 is 12 amino acids. The germline V gene has CDR1 GTSNPN and CDR2 SVGIG (reference sequence). The DNA for the CDR3 is TGTGCCTGGAGTGGAGACAGGGACGAGCAGTACTTC. Protein sequence: CAWSGDRDEQYF.

The CDR3 DNA follows: TGTGCCAGCAGCTTTCAGGAAACCTACGAGCAGTACTTC. Translation gives CASSFQETYEQYF. The chain employs TRBV7-8 and TRBJ2-7; D is unclear. Trimming pared 3 bases from V and 2 bases from J, leaving 8 bases between. Germline loops: CDR1 SGHVS, CDR2 FQNEAQ. The CDR3 has 13 amino acids.

This sequence joins TRBV2 and TRBJ1-1; a weak D match, TRBD1 (5 bases). The ends were cut back, 7 bases at V and 2 bases at J, with 26 bases in the middle. CDR1 and CDR2 (germline): SNHLY, FYNNEI. The CDR3 extends over 18 amino acids. Written as DNA, the CDR3 is TGTGCCAGCAATACCATCCGGGACCTCCCAACGGCCAACACTGAAGCTTTCTTT. Protein product: CASNTIRDLPTANTEAFF. The full variable domain, completed using reference TRBV2 and TRBJ1-1, is EPEVTQTPSHQVTQMGQEVILRCVPISNHLYFYWYRQILGQKVEFLVSFYNNEISEKSEIFDDQFSVERPDGSNFTLKIRSTKLEDSAMYFCASNTIRDLPTANTEAFFGQGTRLTVV.

The CDR3 DNA reads as TGTGCCAGTAGTTACCCGGGATCGGGTGAGCAGTACTTC. It encodes CASSYPGSGEQYF. The chain joins TRBV19 to TRBJ2-7; tentative D call: TRBD2 (5 bases). This CDR3 has 13 amino acids. The germline V and J ends were trimmed by 5 bases and 7 bases, with 15 bases remaining between them. Germline assignment: CDR1 LNHDA and CDR2 SQIVND (reference sequence).

This rearrangement joins TRBV6-1 to TRBJ2-7, with D possibly called TRBD1 or TRBD2 (5 bases each). Trimming shortened V by 10 bases and J by 6 bases, and 13 bases separated the two germline ends. The germline CDR1 and CDR2 sequences are MNHNS and SASEGT. The CDR3 is made up of 11 amino acids. The CDR3 DNA sequence: TGTGCCACCGAGGGGATACGCGAGCAGTACTTC. Its translation: CATEGIREQYF.

V is TRBV6-5 and J is TRBJ2-1; possible D gene TRBD2, 5 bases. V was shortened by 3 bases and J by 7 bases, with 13 bases between the two germline ends. The CDR3 extends over 14 amino acids. Germline CDR1 is MNHEY and CDR2 is SVGAGI. The CDR3 DNA is TGTGCCAGCAGTTATTCCGGGGTCTCGAATGAGCAGTTCTTC. Encoded protein: CASSYSGVSNEQFF.

V usage is TRBV6-1 and J usage is TRBJ2-1; 9 bases are shared with TRBD2. The CDR3 extends over 13 amino acids. The trim removed 5 bases at V and 8 bases at J, leaving 4 bases unmatched. Germline-derived CDR1 and CDR2 are MNHNS and SASEGT. The CDR3 spells CASSYSSGDEQFF. CDR3 nucleotide sequence: TGTGCCAGCAGTTATTCTAGCGGGGATGAGCAGTTCTTC.

This chain connects TRBV5-4 to TRBJ1-2, with D hard to call. The CDR3 is 12 amino acids. Germline CDR1 SGHNT, CDR2 YYREEE (reference sequence). Trimming cost V 0 bases and J 5 bases, with 5 bases left between them. CDR3: CASSLADYGYTF. Here the CDR3 DNA reads TGTGCCAGCAGCTTGGCTGATTATGGCTACACCTTC.

The V gene is TRBV9, the J gene TRBJ1-2; 7 bases map to TRBD1. Germline assignment: CDR1 SGDLS and CDR2 YYNGEE. The junction had 6 bases not matched to a gene; V was cut back by 3 bases and J by 10 bases. The CDR3 runs to 12 residues. As DNA, the CDR3 is TGTGCCAGCAGCGGGGACAGTCTCATCTACACCTTC. This sequence encodes CASSGDSLIYTF.

The chain has TRBV4-2 and TRBJ1-2; D is ambiguous. Germline V gene data show CDR1 as LGHNA and CDR2 as YNFKEQ. V was clipped by 3 bases and J by 4 bases, with 9 bases between them. This CDR3 is 13 amino acids long. The chain's CDR3 is CASSQADTYGYTF. For the CDR3, the DNA is TGTGCCAGCAGCCAGGCAGACACCTATGGCTACACCTTC.

V and J are TRBV4-1 and TRBJ1-2; no definite D call. V lost 3 bases and J 6 bases, leaving 8 bases between the germline ends. The CDR3 totals 12 residues. Germline CDR1 and CDR2: MGHRA and YSYEKL. CDR3 nucleotides: TGCGCCAGCAGCCAGGGAGCCCATGGCTACACCTTC. Translated, it gives CASSQGAHGYTF.

V usage is TRBV5-5 and J usage is TRBJ2-1, with no clear D. Trimming left V 4 bases short and J 3 bases short, with 8 bases between. This CDR3 contains 13 residues. Per the germline V gene, CDR1 is SGHKS and CDR2 is YYEKEE (reference sequence). CDR3 loop: CASSPMDYNEQFF. In DNA form, the CDR3 reads TGTGCCAGCAGCCCCATGGACTACAATGAGCAGTTCTTC.

The chain couples TRBV6-6 to TRBJ1-5; D is perhaps TRBD1 (6 bases). V dropped 8 bases and J dropped 4 bases, with 15 bases sitting between them. From germline, CDR1 is MNHNY and CDR2 SVGAGI (reference sequence). This CDR3 has 14 amino acids. For the CDR3, the DNA is TGTGCCAGCGGAAGACAGGTGGGAAATCAGCCCCAGCATTTT. It is translated as CASGRQVGNQPQHF.

The J gene is TRBJ2-7, the V gene TRBV5-1; TRBD1 is a possible D gene (6 bases). Trimming took 6 bases from V and 2 from J, leaving 15 bases between them. The CDR3 covers 14 residues. Germline CDR1 is SGHRS and CDR2 is YFSETQ. In DNA, the CDR3 is TGCGCCAGCACGTGGAACAGGGACGCCTACGAGCAGTACTTC. This translates into CASTWNRDAYEQYF.

The gene calls are TRBV6-1 and TRBJ1-5; D is ambiguous. The germline CDR1 and CDR2 sequences are MNHNS and SASEGT. V dropped 4 bases and J dropped 3 bases, with 10 bases sitting between them. There are 14 residues in the CDR3. CDR3 in DNA: TGTGCCAGCAGTGGTATTGGTTACAATCAGCCCCAGCATTTT. This encodes CASSGIGYNQPQHF.

The chain has TRBV7-9 and TRBJ2-5, with D tentatively TRBD2 (5 bases). V lost 1 base, J lost 5 bases, and 8 bases lay in between. The CDR3 is made up of 13 amino acids. Germline-derived CDR1 and CDR2 are SEHNR and FQNEAQ (reference sequence). CDR3: CASSLGLSETQYF. Here the CDR3 DNA reads TGTGCCAGCAGCTTAGGACTATCGGAGACCCAGTACTTC.

CDR3 bases: TGTGCCAGCAGGTCGCTAGCGGGGAGCAATTGGTTATGGGATACGCAGTATTTT. It codes for CASRSLAGSNWLWDTQYF. V gene TRBV27 combines with J gene TRBJ2-3, with 9 bases lining up with TRBD2. This CDR3 has 18 residues. With V trimmed by 6 bases and J by 6 bases, 19 bases remained unmatched. Germline V gives CDR1 MNHEY, CDR2 SMNVEV (reference sequence).

This chain links TRBV6-5 with TRBJ2-7, with D possibly TRBD1 on 6 matching bases. Germline values: CDR1 MNHEY, CDR2 SVGAGI. Trimming removed 2 bases at V and 4 bases at J, with 12 bases between. The CDR3 is 14 residues long. CDR3 amino acids: CASSYQDSPYEQYF. As DNA, the CDR3 is TGTGCCAGCAGTTACCAGGACAGTCCTTACGAGCAGTACTTC.

The rearrangement links TRBV4-1 to TRBJ2-7; D possibly matches TRBD1 or TRBD2 (5 bases each). This CDR3 is 16 amino acids long. With 2 bases removed from V and 1 base from J, the gap between germline ends came to 15 bases. CDR1 MGHRA and CDR2 YSYEKL come from the germline V gene. The CDR3 DNA follows: TGCGCCAGCAGCCAAACAGGAGGAATAGTATCCTACGAGCAGTACTTC. Translated: CASSQTGGIVSYEQYF.

V usage is TRBV9 and J usage is TRBJ1-4; D not certain. Trimming shortened V by 0 bases and J by 8 bases, and 14 bases separated the two germline ends. The CDR3 is 15 amino acids. Germline V gene lookup returns CDR1 SGDLS and CDR2 YYNGEE. The CDR3 loop reads CASSVEAGSREKLFF. DNA for the CDR3: TGTGCCAGCAGCGTAGAGGCGGGGTCGAGGGAAAAACTGTTTTTT.

This rearrangement joins TRBV7-9 to TRBJ2-6, with D perhaps matching TRBD1 or TRBD2 (5 bases each). The CDR3 length is 15 residues. V lost 3 bases and J 3 bases, leaving 9 bases between the germline ends. The germline CDR1 and CDR2 sequences are SEHNR and FQNEAQ (reference sequence). As DNA, the CDR3 is TGTGCCAGCAGCTTTTGGGACCATGGGGCCAACGTCCTGACTTTC. It codes for CASSFWDHGANVLTF.

The CDR3 region is CASSPATGSGNTIYF. In DNA form, the CDR3 reads TGCGCCAGCAGCCCCGCCACGGGATCTGGAAACACCATATATTTT. The chain recombines TRBV4-1 with TRBJ1-3; no firm D call. CDR1 is MGHRA, CDR2 YSYEKL, per germline. CDR3 length: 15 residues. V dropped 4 bases and J dropped 1 base, with 11 bases sitting between them.

This chain uses TRBV6-5 with TRBJ1-5; 7 bases map to TRBD1. V trimming: 4 bases; J trimming: 0 bases; junction bases outside the gene matches: 3. CDR3 length: 15 residues. Germline assignment: CDR1 MNHEY and CDR2 SVGAGI. The CDR3: CASSWGQYSNQPQHF. The DNA of the CDR3 is TGTGCCAGCAGTTGGGGACAGTATAGCAATCAGCCCCAGCATTTT.